This TCR beta chain originates from a study of Ad26.COV2.S vaccination and SARS-CoV-2 variants (dated by TCRdb to the early 2020s). Describing the broader study: Donors in the vaccine arm were drawn from COV1001, a multicentre, randomized, double-blind, placebo-controlled phase I-IIa trial testing Ad26.COV2.S in healthy adults. Dosing of Ad26.COV2.S was intramuscular, at either 5x10^10 or 1x10^11 viral particles, delivered as one shot or as two shots spaced 56 days apart. TCRbeta repertoire sequencing was used to assess the specificity and breadth of SARS-CoV-2-reactive T cell receptors after Ad26.COV2.S vaccination. The TCR-sequenced set comprised about 30 samples: around 20 Ad26.COV2.S vaccine recipients, 5 placebo recipients and 8 SARS-CoV-2 convalescent individuals. Trial participants were randomized into five groups of five: low-dose or high-dose Ad26.COV2.S given once or twice, or placebo on both occasions. Investigators remained blinded to trial group allocation during experiments and outcome assessment. What the study reported, not specific to this receptor: According to the authors, total T cell responses may have been underestimated by the TCR breadth and depth analyses. Non-spike TCR breadth was comparable between vaccine and placebo recipients, consistent with the vaccine containing only spike. Spike-specific TCR breadth was higher in Ad26.COV2.S recipients than in placebo recipients (P = 0.0014). The study was not powered for comparison of responses between vaccine doses or regimens. Substantial breadth of spike-specific CD8+ and CD4+ T cell responses was reported after vaccination.

TCRbeta CDR3 regions were sequenced with the immunoSEQ Assay. After extraction, genomic DNA underwent amplification by bias-controlled multiplex PCR, followed by high-throughput sequencing. Per the original workflow: Collapsing and filtering of sequences were performed to quantify the absolute abundance of each unique TCRbeta CDR3 region. T cell fraction was estimated by normalization of TCRbeta template counts to usable DNA, with usable DNA being measured through amplification of reference genes present in all nucleated cells. Repertoire TCRs were annotated as SARS-CoV-2-specific by exact matching of V gene, CDR3 amino acid sequence and J gene to a known reactive TCR set. The reference SARS-CoV-2 TCR set was derived from MIRA and filtered for enrichment in COVID-19-positive ImmuneCODE repertoires, a step that removed public or cross-reactive TCRs. Based on the MIRA antigens, annotated TCRs were further analysed at the level of specific ORF or position within ORF. Breadth was defined as annotated unique rearrangements over total unique productive rearrangements; depth was the summed frequency of those rearrangements. Two-sided Wilcoxon rank-sum tests were applied when comparing TCR breadth between groups. TCRdb obtained this table from immuneACCESS and retained in-frame rearrangements with V and J assigned. These tables miss some clones; where compared with another copy, unresolved V genes account for less than half of the shortfall, and the remainder is unexplained. V and J calls and clone size follow that table, whereas D and trimming were derived from the DNA. The sample table records roughly 680,000 clones; more than 70% of these occur just once. The ten largest clonotypes hold roughly 1.5% of the sample.

As to this clone: Its recognized antigen is unknown. Nothing much larger sits one base from this clone, and base qualities are not available.

Interpreted using the paper, the treatment or condition label stands for: 19 received Ad26.COV2.S at low or high dose, single or two shots; several received placebo; per-sample allocation not given. For vaccine and placebo recipients, the sequenced repertoires came from samples collected on day 63 after the first injection. Cohort 1b enrolled 20 to 30 adults aged 18-55 years at a single site in Boston, USA, between 29 July and 7 August 2020. Ad26.COV2.S consisted of a replication-incompetent adenovirus type 26 vector by which a prefusion-stabilized SARS-CoV-2 spike protein from the original Wuhan strain was expressed. V is pruned by 0 bases and J by 6 bases, leaving 3 bases of the junction without a gene match. The germline V gene yields MGHDK for CDR1 and SYGVNS for CDR2. The CDR3 numbers 15 residues from cysteine through phenylalanine. Only the CDR3 DNA stays, 45 bases, in frame from base 1.

This receptor chain uses TRBV25-1 and TRBJ2-2, with 8 central nucleotides matching TRBD2. The sample in question was peripheral blood, obtained in a trial of Ad26.COV2.S vaccine versus placebo. This sequence originates from a person aged 18 to 59 who received the Ad26.COV2.S COVID-19 vaccine or a placebo. The CDR3 protein is CASSEYLGGAGELFF. The DNA sequence follows: TGTGCCAGCAGTGAATATCTCGGGGGGGCCGGGGAGCTGTTTTTT.